The 2 T cell receptor beta chains listed next were all sequenced from one sample in a study of blood T cell repertoires in COVID-19. Libraries were prepared by immunoSEQ multiplex PCR; TCRdb keeps only in-frame clonotypes and omits some of them. The data show about 80,000 clones, approximately 79% seen once. Material: peripheral blood. The receptors come from a man between 65 and 80 years old with active or convalescent COVID-19.

V usage is TRBV9 and J usage is TRBJ1-2, with a tentative D call TRBD1 (5 bases). The CDR3 spans 13 residues. The ends were cut back, 2 bases at V and 1 base at J, with 6 bases in the middle. Germline loops: CDR1 SGDLS, CDR2 YYNGEE. CDR3 coding DNA: TGTGCCAGCAGCGTTCAGGGTAACTATGGCTACACCTTC. Translating gives CASSVQGNYGYTF.

The V call is TRBV15, the J call TRBJ1-4, with TRBD1 as a possible D gene (6 bases). V lost 0 bases and J 7 bases, leaving 12 bases between the germline ends. The germline gives CDR1 LNHNV, CDR2 YYDKDF (reference sequence). This CDR3 has 15 residues. The CDR3 nucleotides read TGTGCCACCAGCAGAGATTTCAGGGGCGGTGAAAAACTGTTTTTT. As protein: CATSRDFRGGEKLFF.